Presented here are 29 T cell receptor beta chains from one specimen sequenced in a study of vaccination effects on CD4 cells after COVID-19 (dated by TCRdb to 2021 to 2024). Libraries were built with the immunoSEQ multiplex PCR assay. Imported from immuneACCESS, the table was reduced by TCRdb to in-frame sequences with V and J called. These copies leave out some clones; in studies compared against another copy, an unresolved V gene accounts for under half, and the cause of the remainder is not known. For this sample there are roughly 67,000 clones; 78% appear just once. About 10% of the sample is held by the ten biggest clonotypes. In the ViraFEST assay, PBMC were stimulated with viral peptide pools, and antigen-specific CD4+ T cell clonotypes were then identified by expansion using TCR sequencing. After less than 13 days of culture, CD4+ T cells were isolated with the EasySep CD4+ T cell isolation kit. The absence of prior SARS-CoV-2 infection in healthy vaccine recipients was confirmed by negative nucleocapsid antibodies before and after vaccination.

These receptors have no identified antigens. This specimen consisted of CD4+ T cells from PBMCs cultured with SARS-CoV-2 spike peptides, obtained before COVID-19 vaccination. The cell subset or site label corresponds to: SARS-CoV-2 spike overlapping peptide pool stimulation. These receptors originate from a human donor who received a COVID-19 vaccine.

The chain combines TRBV6-5 with TRBJ2-2; TRBD2 agrees at 9 bases. The CDR3 runs to 16 residues. V trimming: 4 bases; J trimming: 1 base; junction bases outside the gene matches: 4. Germline CDR1 and CDR2: MNHEY and SVGAGI. The CDR3 DNA follows: TGTGCCAGCAGTTTCCGAGCGGGGGGGAACACCGGGGAGCTGTTTTTT. Protein sequence: CASSFRAGGNTGELFF.

V usage is TRBV5-4 and J usage is TRBJ2-2, with D perhaps matching TRBD1 or TRBD2 (6 bases each). The length of the CDR3 is 15 residues. Trimming removed 4 bases at V and 5 bases at J, with 15 bases between. The germline V gene has CDR1 SGHNT and CDR2 YYREEE (reference sequence). The CDR3 sequence: CASSPNRAGTGELFF. The CDR3 nucleotides are TGTGCCAGCAGCCCAAACAGGGCGGGGACCGGGGAGCTGTTTTTT.

This clone was detected a few times. This chain joins TRBV18 and TRBJ1-6, with a possible D match to TRBD1 (5 bases). From germline, CDR1 is KGHSH and CDR2 LQKENI. V was shortened by 2 bases and J by 7 bases, with 6 bases between the two germline ends. The CDR3 runs to 13 residues. The CDR3 reads CASSPDRNSPLHF. The CDR3 coding sequence is TGTGCCAGCTCACCAGACAGAAATTCACCCCTCCACTTT.

The chain is built from TRBV3-1 (or the pseudogene TRBV3-2) and TRBJ1-2; no firm D call. Between the trimmed V and J ends, which lost 2 bases and 4 bases, there was a span of 8 bases. The CDR3 runs 13 residues. Germline loops: CDR1 LGHDT, CDR2 YNNKEL (reference sequence). This CDR3 reads CASSQMGGYGYTF. CDR3 DNA: TGTGCCAGCAGCCAAATGGGAGGCTATGGCTACACCTTC.

This chain uses TRBV7-3 with TRBJ1-5; D is unresolved. V lost 1 base, J lost 2 bases, and 24 bases lay in between. The CDR3 is 20 amino acids. Germline V lookup: CDR1 SGHTA, CDR2 FQGTGA. For the CDR3, the DNA is TGTGCCAGCAGCTTAAGGCGGCCATTCGGGCTATTCGGACGCAATCAGCCCCAGCATTTT. It encodes CASSLRRPFGLFGRNQPQHF.

The V call is TRBV6-5, the J call TRBJ2-1; D is unclear. This CDR3 has 12 residues. Germline V gene lookup returns CDR1 MNHEY and CDR2 SVGAGI. V was cut by 7 bases and J by 8 bases, with 12 bases left in between. CDR3 sequence reads: CASKHGVHEQFF. The DNA for the CDR3 is TGTGCCAGCAAACATGGCGTCCATGAGCAGTTCTTC.

The chain has TRBV5-1 and TRBJ1-1; D gene uncertain. This CDR3 region has 14 residues. Trimming stripped 0 bases from V and 4 bases from J, with 10 bases between. Germline CDR1 reads SGHRS; CDR2 reads YFSETQ. The CDR3 DNA follows: TGCGCCAGCAGCTTGGGGTCGGTTGGCACTGAAGCTTTCTTT. This encodes CASSLGSVGTEAFF.

The rearrangement links TRBV2 to TRBJ2-6; unclear D gene. Germline V CDR1 and CDR2: SNHLY, FYNNEI. Trimming cost V 3 bases and J 0 bases, with 3 bases left between them. The CDR3 covers 14 residues. The DNA of the CDR3 is TGTGCCAGCAGTGACCGCTCTGGGGCCAACGTCCTGACTTTC. Translated: CASSDRSGANVLTF. Combining the CDR3 with reference TRBV2 and TRBJ2-6 gives the whole variable domain EPEVTQTPSHQVTQMGQEVILRCVPISNHLYFYWYRQILGQKVEFLVSFYNNEISEKSEIFDDQFSVERPDGSNFTLKIRSTKLEDSAMYFCASSDRSGANVLTFGAGSRLTVL.

V usage is TRBV5-1 and J usage is TRBJ2-1; weak D call: TRBD1 (5 bases). The CDR3 contains 12 residues. Germline lookup yields CDR1 SGHRS and CDR2 YFSETQ. Trimming stripped 7 bases from V and 5 bases from J, with 10 bases between. CDR3: CASRDSNNEQFF. The CDR3 DNA sequence: TGCGCCAGCCGCGACAGCAACAATGAGCAGTTCTTC.

The rearrangement uses TRBV5-1 and TRBJ2-3; no definite D call. Deletions cut 6 bases from V and 0 bases from J, with 14 bases between. The CDR3 covers 15 residues. Germline V gene data show CDR1 as SGHRS and CDR2 as YFSETQ. The chain's CDR3 is CASNLPLGSTDTQYF. CDR3 DNA: TGCGCCAGCAACCTCCCGCTGGGAAGCACAGATACGCAGTATTTT.

The table lists this clone with a few counts. The rearrangement uses TRBV14 and TRBJ1-2, with a possible D match to TRBD1 (6 bases). Germline CDR1 and CDR2: SGHDN and FVKESK. The V and J ends lost 0 bases and 8 bases respectively, with 22 bases between them. The CDR3 loop spans 17 amino acids. The CDR3 bases are TGTGCCAGCAGCCAAGATTTGACTACCGGGGGCGCGAGGGGCTACACCTTC. It is translated as CASSQDLTTGGARGYTF.

The rearrangement joins TRBV9 to TRBJ2-1; D tentatively reads TRBD1 or TRBD2 (7 bases each). The germline V and J ends were trimmed by 0 bases and 7 bases, with 17 bases remaining between them. CDR1 is SGDLS and CDR2 is YYNGEE in the germline V gene. The CDR3 runs to 16 residues. This CDR3 is CASSVVGRGGENEQFF. The CDR3 DNA reads as TGTGCCAGCAGCGTAGTGGGCAGGGGGGGAGAAAATGAGCAGTTCTTC. Together with reference TRBV9 and TRBJ2-1, the CDR3 gives the full variable domain: DSGVTQTPKHLITATGQRVTLRCSPRSGDLSVYWYQQSLDQGLQFLIQYYNGEERAKGNILERFSAQQFPDLHSELNLSSLELGDSALYFCASSVVGRGGENEQFFGPGTRLTVL.

A few counts support this clone. The chain joins TRBV7-2 to TRBJ1-2, with TRBD1 matching 8 bases. The CDR3 has 15 residues. V was pared by 5 bases and J by 2 bases, with 7 bases of the junction left unmatched. CDR1 is SGHTA and CDR2 is FQGNSA in the germline V gene. The CDR3 protein is CASSAQGAANYGYTF. The CDR3 DNA is TGTGCCAGCAGCGCGCAGGGGGCTGCGAACTATGGCTACACCTTC.

In its sample, this clone was seen a few times. This rearrangement joins TRBV5-8 to TRBJ2-3; no firm D call. The V gene's germline CDR1 is SGHTS and CDR2 YDEGEE. The CDR3 consists of 16 residues. Trimming left V 7 bases short and J 1 base short, with 19 bases between. This CDR3 reads CASPSVGQVGTDTQYF. The CDR3 DNA reads as TGTGCCAGCCCTTCGGTCGGGCAGGTGGGCACAGATACGCAGTATTTT.

This clone was seen a handful of times. The rearrangement links TRBV15 to TRBJ1-6, with D unresolved. CDR3 size: 13 residues. V was trimmed by 0 bases and J by 4 bases, leaving 1 base between them. Germline CDR1 is LNHNV and CDR2 is YYDKDF (reference sequence). The CDR3: CATSRDYNSPLHF. CDR3 sequence (DNA): TGTGCCACCAGCAGAGATTATAATTCACCCCTCCACTTT.

The chain has TRBV5-4 and TRBJ2-1, with 11 positions matching TRBD1. V shed 8 bases, J shed 4 bases, and the junction held 5 bases outside the gene matches. This CDR3 has 14 amino acids. Germline V gene data show CDR1 as SGHNT and CDR2 as YYREEE (reference sequence). The CDR3 spells CASGQGAMYNEQFF. The CDR3 DNA follows: TGTGCCAGTGGACAGGGGGCAATGTACAATGAGCAGTTCTTC.

This clone was seen just once. The CDR3 region is CASSLGQQETQYF. The CDR3 coding sequence is TGTGCCAGCAGTTTGGGACAGCAAGAGACCCAGTACTTC. The chain is built from TRBV2 and TRBJ2-5, with TRBD1 identical over 7 bases. The germline V gene has CDR1 SNHLY and CDR2 FYNNEI. The ends lost 5 bases at V and 2 bases at J; junction bases unmatched: 2. This CDR3 has 13 amino acids.

The chain joins TRBV3-1 (or the pseudogene TRBV3-2) to TRBJ1-5, with a weak D call TRBD1 (5 bases). The germline CDR1 and CDR2 sequences are LGHDT and YNNKEL (reference sequence). This CDR3 has 14 residues. Between the trimmed V and J ends, which lost 3 bases and 5 bases, there was a span of 11 bases. CDR3 nucleotide sequence: TGTGCCAGCAGCCAGGGGGGGGGTGATCAGCCCCAGCATTTT. Amino acids: CASSQGGGDQPQHF.

This chain uses TRBV12-3 or TRBV12-4 with TRBJ2-1; D is unresolved. Trimming took 3 bases from V and 8 from J, leaving 5 bases between them. The CDR3 has 11 residues. This CDR3 reads CASSFGHEQFF. The CDR3 DNA reads as TGTGCCAGCAGTTTCGGCCATGAGCAGTTCTTC.

This sequence joins TRBV11-2 and TRBJ1-2, with 8 bases that match TRBD1. The CDR3 runs to 16 residues. The germline V gene encodes CDR1 SGHAT and CDR2 FQNNGV. The junction had 10 bases not matched to a gene; V was cut back by 3 bases and J by 4 bases. The CDR3 DNA reads TGTGCCAGCAGCTTGATTCTACAGGGGGGTGCCTATGGCTACACCTTC. Its protein is CASSLILQGGAYGYTF.

The V call is TRBV19, the J call TRBJ2-3; the D call may be TRBD1 or TRBD2 (6 bases each). The CDR3 is 15 residues long. CDR1 LNHDA and CDR2 SQIVND come from the germline V gene (reference sequence). Trimming removed 10 bases from V and 0 bases from J, with 17 bases in between. CDR3 nucleotide sequence: TGTGCCACTAACCCGGGGGCGGGGAGCACAGATACGCAGTATTTT. This codes for CATNPGAGSTDTQYF.

CDR3 coding DNA: TGTGCCAGCAGCTGGGACCCACGGCAGGGGGTTTCAGATACGCAGTATTTT. Protein product: CASSWDPRQGVSDTQYF. This chain joins TRBV7-9 and TRBJ2-3, with 7 positions matching TRBD1. Germline-derived CDR1 and CDR2 are SEHNR and FQNEAQ (reference sequence). The length of the CDR3 is 17 residues. The V segment lost 4 bases and the J segment 4 bases; nucleotides outside the gene matches: 14.

In this sample, this clone turned up once. CDR3 sequence: CASRDWTLYTGELFF. The CDR3 DNA reads TGTGCCAGCAGGGACTGGACACTCTACACCGGGGAGCTGTTTTTT. The chain links TRBV6-5 to TRBJ2-2; D is possibly TRBD1 or TRBD2 (5 bases each). Germline lookup yields CDR1 MNHEY and CDR2 SVGAGI. The germline V and J ends were trimmed by 6 bases and 3 bases, with 14 bases remaining between them. The CDR3 is made up of 15 amino acids.

This clone was seen only once. CDR3 loop: CASSLGTPPGHTQYF. CDR3 in DNA: TGTGCCAGCAGCTTGGGCACCCCCCCGGGGCACACGCAGTATTTT. V is TRBV7-2 and J is TRBJ2-3; either TRBD1 or TRBD2 may fit D (5 bases each). CDR1 and CDR2 from the germline V gene are SGHTA and FQGNSA. V was cut by 3 bases and J by 9 bases, with 19 bases left in between. This CDR3 has 15 amino acids.

The chain couples TRBV5-1 to TRBJ1-2; TRBD1 matches at 8 bases. The germline V gene encodes CDR1 SGHRS and CDR2 YFSETQ. The CDR3 loop spans 14 amino acids. J was trimmed by 4 bases and V by 5 bases; bases with no gene match: 7. The CDR3 sequence: CASRYTGGSYGYTF. The DNA for the CDR3 is TGCGCCAGCAGGTATACAGGGGGAAGCTATGGCTACACCTTC.

The rearrangement links TRBV7-9 to TRBJ2-6; 8 bases agree with TRBD2. Germline CDR1 and CDR2: SEHNR and FQNEAQ (reference sequence). There are 17 residues in the CDR3. Unmatched junction bases numbered 2, after V lost 0 bases and J lost 1 base. The CDR3 reads CASSLARGGSGANVLTF. The CDR3 DNA reads as TGTGCCAGCAGCTTAGCCCGGGGGGGGTCTGGGGCCAACGTCCTGACTTTC.

The chain has TRBV6-5 and TRBJ2-7, with 10 bases aligning to TRBD2. The CDR3 has 15 residues. The junction had 11 bases not matched to a gene; V was cut back by 6 bases and J by 6 bases. CDR1 is MNHEY and CDR2 is SVGAGI in the germline V gene. For the CDR3, the DNA is TGTGCCAGCAGACGGAAGCGGGGGGGCGGTGGCGAGCAGTACGTC. This sequence encodes CASRRKRGGGGEQYV.

The V gene is TRBV11-2, the J gene TRBJ2-7, with no clear D. The germline CDR1 and CDR2 sequences are SGHAT and FQNNGV. V lost 3 bases and J 3 bases, leaving 9 bases between the germline ends. This CDR3 spans 13 amino acids. The CDR3 sequence: CASSFTRNYEQYV. The CDR3 DNA is TGTGCCAGCAGCTTCACCCGAAACTACGAGCAGTACGTC.

The chain combines TRBV5-5 with TRBJ2-5; D is possibly TRBD1 or TRBD2 (6 bases each). From germline, CDR1 is SGHKS and CDR2 YYEKEE (reference sequence). CDR3 length: 13 residues. Trimming removed 2 bases at V and 4 bases at J, with 9 bases between. CDR3 coding DNA: TGTGCCAGCAGCTTCTGGGGGGCAGAGACCCAGTACTTC. Protein sequence: CASSFWGAETQYF.